This TCR beta chain was profiled in a study of blood T cell repertoires in COVID-19 (dated by TCRdb to the early 2020s). At the level of the whole study: Samples covering the acute and convalescent phases of COVID-19 were provided by collaborators in the United States, Italy and Spain. The prospective study material was composed of cDNA or gDNA derived from T cells, B-cell-depleted T cells, or PBMCs. Subjects who had been exposed to COVID-19, were actively infected with it, or had recovered from it provided the deeply sampled blood TCRbeta repertoires that made up the dataset. The repertoires were released in a freely available public database intended as a resource for research on the immune response to SARS-CoV-2. The samples were drawn from the first 160 participants of the ongoing ImmuneRACE study and from 1,254 subjects provided by 6 global collaborators. The sample metadata nearly always contained a de-identified subject ID, COVID-19 status, age in years and sex. HLA class I and class II types, where available, came from metadata supplied by the sample provider rather than from assay-based typing. Overall study results and their limits: Clinical and demographic metadata were provided uncurated, with the amount varying by source and participant.

V and J are trimmed by 1 base and 4 bases, and the gene matches miss 1 base of the junction. The germline V gene sets CDR1 to SGHTS and CDR2 to YDEGEE. The CDR3 runs 15 residues from the cysteine to the phenylalanine. The sequence is cut down to CDR3 DNA, 45 bases in frame from base 1. Regarding this clone: Its antigen has not been determined. The sample holds no much larger clone one base away, and base qualities are not on file.

The collaborating institutions used their own protocols to collect whole blood in K2EDTA tubes. For TCRbeta analysis, collaborators shipped samples in one of three forms: frozen whole blood, isolated PBMCs, or DNA extracted from either of those sample types. TCRbeta CDR3 regions were amplified from genomic DNA by means of the immunoSEQ Assay, a bias-controlled multiplex PCR. In the source study's methods: Nucleated cell counts per sample were estimated from amplification of reference gene primers within the assay. Sequence reads were collapsed and filtered to measure the absolute abundance of every unique TCRbeta CDR3 rearrangement. For each sample, productive Simpson clonality was calculated as the square root of Simpson's diversity index over productive rearrangements. Here the immuneACCESS table is served through TCRdb, limited to in-frame sequences with V and J called. Missing clones are a known gap in these copies; in checked studies unresolved V genes cover under half, and the rest lacks a known reason. V, J and clone size were drawn from that table, and D and trimming were deduced from the DNA. Counted in this sample were roughly 85,000 clones; over 75% of them appeared once. The ten largest clones capture 8.5% to 10% of the sample.

The sample taken for sequencing was peripheral blood. Rearrangement joined TRBV5-8 to TRBJ2-2, with 10 bases aligning to TRBD2. The source is a human donor in a cohort sampled during active COVID-19. The DNA reads as follows: TGTGCCAGCAGCTTGCAGCGGGGGGGCACCGGGGAGCTGTTTTTT. Translated, it gives CASSLQRGGTGELFF.